A selection of T cell receptor beta chains follows, all from one sample in a study of blood T cell repertoires in COVID-19. The protocol was immunoSEQ multiplex PCR, while the TCRdb copy is restricted to in-frame clones and leaves out a portion. Seen here are under 130,000 clones, around 86% observed once, and the top ten hold roughly 37%. The source material was peripheral blood. The receptors here all came from a man older than 75 with acute or convalescent COVID-19. The conserved cysteine and the conserved F or W are not part of the CDR3 here. Each record gives: J gene, V gene, CDR3 protein.

TRBJ1-2 | TRBV6-1 | ASSESTGSVFKDGYT
TRBJ2-3 | TRBV5-1 | ASSFGPLASTDTQY
TRBJ1-3 | TRBV30 | AWSVNSRNTIY
TRBJ2-7 | TRBV5-1 | ASSLDRRRYEQY
TRBJ2-6 | TRBV18 | ASSPRLKSGSGANVLT
TRBJ2-7 | TRBV6-6 | ASQESQGAAYEQY
TRBJ1-2 | TRBV29-1 | SVEPDEGVYGYT
TRBJ1-1 | TRBV18 | ASSLELLNTEAF
TRBJ1-1 | TRBV5-1 | ASSVGQPNTEAF
TRBJ1-2 | TRBV7-6 | ASSLGGGSGYT
TRBJ1-1 | TRBV7-2 | ASSLEASGRTEAF
TRBJ2-7 | TRBV18 | ASSPDRGGYEQY
TRBJ2-7 | TRBV7-9 | ASSLVGRDSSYEQY
TRBJ1-1 | TRBV27 | ASSLFPGGAEAF
TRBJ2-3 | TRBV27 | ASSLSAGLARTDTQY
TRBJ1-4 | TRBV16 | ASSQFAGATNEKLF
TRBJ2-1 | TRBV5-1 | ASSLAWREGNEQF
TRBJ1-5 | TRBV28 | ASRATGYGGYSNQPQH
TRBJ1-2 | TRBV29-1 | SVGSGQGWGYT
TRBJ1-1 | TRBV5-6 | ASSLAGVDTEAF
TRBJ1-5 | TRBV28 | ASGGDGSNQPQH
TRBJ1-1 | TRBV30 | AWSPNYRSEAF
TRBJ2-7 | TRBV5-4 | ASSLAGQGAQY
TRBJ2-1 | TRBV7-9 | ASSFRTSGGNEQF
TRBJ2-5 | TRBV3-1/TRBV3-2 | ASSQSLAGAETQY
TRBJ2-5 | TRBV29-1 | SAFGTSGGETQY
TRBJ1-2 | TRBV18 | ASSPPDRRYGYT
TRBJ1-1 | TRBV25-1 | ASSDRPTGDAEAF
TRBJ2-7 | TRBV6-5 | ASSYSDRGNYEQY
TRBJ2-7 | TRBV7-2 | ASSFSGQVYEQY
TRBJ1-1 | TRBV27 | ASSSSYTEAF
TRBJ1-5 | TRBV19 | ASSILGQLSNQPQH
TRBJ2-4 | TRBV28 | ASSRIQGGVDIQY
TRBJ1-2 | TRBV24-1 | ATSDFGGGADGYT
TRBJ1-3 | TRBV5-6 | ASTLRGGGNTIY
TRBJ1-1 | TRBV7-2 | ASSPPPQGAATEAF
TRBJ2-2 | TRBV5-1 | ASSDISGGYTGELF
TRBJ1-1 | TRBV6-5 | ASRLQGSEVAEAF
TRBJ2-2 | TRBV18 | ASSPGGGADTGELF
TRBJ1-1 | TRBV19 | ASSIGQGGNTEAF
TRBJ1-1 | TRBV29-1 | SVDLTGLNTEAF
TRBJ2-2 | TRBV7-8 | ASSLVGLAGVITGELF
TRBJ1-3 | TRBV5-1 | ASSARTGLKGNTIY
TRBJ2-7 | TRBV21-1 | ASSKLRENEQY
TRBJ2-7 | TRBV6-6 | ASSQGQFSYEQY
TRBJ2-2 | TRBV6-2/TRBV6-3 | ASSQGTGELF
TRBJ1-5 | TRBV28 | ASSSTGMVNQPQH
TRBJ2-5 | TRBV7-8 | ASSLGAAHLAETQY
TRBJ2-3 | TRBV27 | ASSLWTASTDTQY
TRBJ1-2 | TRBV5-4 | ASSGNRGRDYGYT
TRBJ1-1 | TRBV6-5 | ASSLTGLQGEAF
TRBJ1-2 | TRBV6-5 | ASSYFPGANYGYT
TRBJ2-2 | TRBV28 | ASKTASGSTGELF
TRBJ2-1 | TRBV4-2 | ASSQGGLAGAYNEQF
TRBJ2-7 | TRBV19 | ASSIAWGDGRNIGRYEQY
TRBJ2-1 | TRBV7-2 | ASHSGRYNEQF